This TCR beta chain was observed in a study of shared clonotypes between healthy human individuals. For sorted subsets, about 0.2 ug DNA per replicate equaled about 31,000 T cell genomes. Sequenced by immunoSEQ multiplex PCR; TCRdb stores in-frame clones only, minus some. In the table there are 2,500,000 or so clones, 90% to 95% of which are singletons. Germline CDR1 is MNHEY and CDR2 is SVGAGI. CDR3 length: 9 residues. The ends were cut back, 7 bases at V and 9 bases at J, with 7 bases in the middle. Sequenced sample: naive CD4+ T cells from PBMCs. Regarding subset: CD45RA+ positively selected. The receptor's source is a man in his late teens or twenties in good health. Some clones in this sample may be carry-over from other donors' samples. The V gene is TRBV6-5, the J gene TRBJ2-7; D tentatively fits TRBD1 or TRBD2 (5 bases each). CDR3 bases: TGTGCCAGCACTGGGGGGCAGTACTTC. This gives the protein CASTGGQYF.